A selection of T cell receptor beta chains follows, all from one sample in a study of shared T cell receptors in the human thymus. TCRdb's copy holds only in-frame clones and misses some; the assay was immunoSEQ multiplex PCR. Of about 380,000 clones in the sample, about 95% were seen once. The source material was thymocytes. The receptors derive from a human donor. CDR3s include the opening cysteine and the closing phenylalanine or tryptophan. The D gene is left open where the match is weak. For some rows the clone size is stated as once, few or many, or as a class when expanded; others skip it.

clone size	CDR3 length	V gene	J gene	D gene	CDR3 DNA	CDR3 protein
-	16	TRBV28	TRBJ2-2	TRBD1	TGTGCCAGCAGTGAATTTCCGGGACAGGTGCCCGGGGAGCTGTTTTTT	CASSEFPGQVPGELFF
-	16	TRBV23-1	TRBJ2-3	TRBD2	TGCGCCAGCAGTCACCGGACTAGTGGTATCGTTGATACGCAGTATTTT	CASSHRTSGIVDTQYF
-	16	TRBV19	TRBJ2-5	-	TGTGCCAGTAGTATTCAATCGCGGGGCGTGGGGGAGACCCAGTACTTC	CASSIQSRGVGETQYF
-	14	TRBV5-8	TRBJ1-2	TRBD1	TGTGCCAGCAGCGAGACAGGGACTAACTATGGCTACACCTTC	CASSETGTNYGYTF
-	13	TRBV5-4	TRBJ2-2	-	TGTGCCAGCAGCTTGTCTAGGGGCGGGGAGCTGTTTTTT	CASSLSRGGELFF
-	16	TRBV5-1	TRBJ1-1	TRBD1	TGCGCCAGCAGCCCAAGGGACAGGGATGAAGGAACTGAAGCTTTCTTT	CASSPRDRDEGTEAFF
-	16	TRBV5-4	TRBJ2-1	-	TGTGCCAGCAGCTTGGTCTCGGGAGCCCCCTACAATGAGCAGTTCTTC	CASSLVSGAPYNEQFF
-	18	TRBV5-6	TRBJ2-7	TRBD1	TGTGCCAGCAACACCCGGGACAGGGGGCGCTTTCGTTCCTACGAGCAGTACTTC	CASNTRDRGRFRSYEQYF
-	15	TRBV28	TRBJ2-7	TRBD2	TGTGCCAGCAGCCGAAAGTCCGGACTAGCCTACGAGCAGTACTTC	CASSRKSGLAYEQYF
-	19	TRBV6-1	TRBJ1-6	TRBD1	TGTGCCAGCAGTGAGGGACAGGGGGCGCGAAAAACCAAAACTTCACCCCTCCACTTT	CASSEGQGARKTKTSPLHF
-	14	TRBV4-1	TRBJ2-4	TRBD2	TGCGCCAGCAGCCAAGAGCGGGGGGAGGACATTCAGTACTTC	CASSQERGEDIQYF
-	18	TRBV5-6	TRBJ2-1	-	TGTGCCAGCAGCTTATTGGGTTTGAGTTTGAGCTCCTACAATGAGCAGTTCTTC	CASSLLGLSLSSYNEQFF
-	18	TRBV7-8	TRBJ2-1	TRBD2	TGTGCCAGCAGCACCGGACTAGCGGGAGGATCGGCCTACAATGAGCAGTTCTTC	CASSTGLAGGSAYNEQFF
-	18	TRBV7-9	TRBJ1-5	TRBD1	TGTGCCAGCAGCTTAGAGGACAGGGAGGAGTATAGCAATCAGCCCCAGCATTTT	CASSLEDREEYSNQPQHF
once	15	TRBV4-2	TRBJ2-7	-	TGTGCCAGCAGCCAAGAAGGACAAGGGGTTTACGAGCAGTACTTC	CASSQEGQGVYEQYF
-	14	TRBV30	TRBJ1-4	TRBD1	TGTGCCTGGAGTATACAGGGGGCTAATGAAAAACTGTTTTTT	CAWSIQGANEKLFF
-	15	TRBV30	TRBJ1-2	TRBD1	TGTGCCTGGAGTGCCGGGACAGGGTTAAGCTATGGCTACACCTTC	CAWSAGTGLSYGYTF
-	12	TRBV28	TRBJ2-7	-	TGTGCCAGCAGGGCGGTCAACTACGAGCAGTACTTC	CASRAVNYEQYF
-	13	TRBV4-1	TRBJ1-5	-	TGCGCCAGCAGCGTCCAGGGTACAAGGCCCCAGCATTTT	CASSVQGTRPQHF
-	15	TRBV6-5	TRBJ2-7	TRBD2	TGTGCCAGCACCACCGCGCGGGAGGATCCCTACGAGCAGTACTTC	CASTTAREDPYEQYF
-	16	TRBV19	TRBJ2-4	TRBD1	TGTGCCAGTACCCCGGACAGGGCTCTAGCCAAAAACATTCAGTACTTC	CASTPDRALAKNIQYF
-	14	TRBV27	TRBJ2-1	TRBD1	TGTGCCAGCAGTTTGGCAGGGGGCTGGAATGAGCAGTTCTTC	CASSLAGGWNEQFF
once	13	TRBV11-3	TRBJ2-7	-	TGTGCCAGCTCAGGCGGCGGGGTCGGCGAGCAGTACTTC	CASSGGGVGEQYF
-	12	TRBV28	TRBJ1-2	-	TGTGCCAGCAGTTATAGGGGTAGCGGCTACACCTTC	CASSYRGSGYTF
-	14	TRBV30	TRBJ2-5	-	TGTGCCTGGAGTAAGAAGACGGGAGAAGAGACCCAGTACTTC	CAWSKKTGEETQYF
-	17	TRBV7-6	TRBJ2-1	TRBD2	TGTGCCAGCAGCTCTCAGGGGTTAACTAGCGGATACAATGAGCAGTTCTTC	CASSSQGLTSGYNEQFF
-	13	TRBV29-1	TRBJ2-3	-	TGCAGCGTTGAAGATTATGGCACAGATACGCAGTATTTT	CSVEDYGTDTQYF
-	16	TRBV12-5	TRBJ2-1	-	TGTGCTAGTGGTTTGGTACTGAGGGAGAAATACAATGAGCAGTTCTTC	CASGLVLREKYNEQFF
-	16	TRBV9	TRBJ2-3	-	TGTGCCAGCAGCGTAGATGACACCCCCCCGGCAGATACGCAGTATTTT	CASSVDDTPPADTQYF
few	15	TRBV6-1	TRBJ1-3	-	TGTGCCAGCAGTGAATGGGGGTTCACTGGAAACACCATATATTTT	CASSEWGFTGNTIYF
-	16	TRBV18	TRBJ2-7	-	TGTGCCAGCTCACCACCCCAGAAAACCCAGCTTTACGAGCAGTACTTC	CASSPPQKTQLYEQYF
-	15	TRBV9	TRBJ2-1	TRBD2	TGTGCCAGCAGCAACGGGGGAGGGGCCTACAATGAGCAGTTCTTC	CASSNGGGAYNEQFF
-	14	TRBV6-1	TRBJ2-2	-	TGTGCCAGCAGTGTGGCCACCCGCACCGGGGAGCTGTTTTTT	CASSVATRTGELFF
-	17	TRBV27	TRBJ1-1	-	TGTGCCAGCAGTTTAAAAGGCGTAAAACCATGGGACACTGAAGCTTTCTTT	CASSLKGVKPWDTEAFF
-	11	TRBV28	TRBJ1-5	-	TGTGCCAGCAGTTCCCTTCAGCCCCAGCATTTT	CASSSLQPQHF
-	15	TRBV7-9	TRBJ2-5	TRBD2	TGTGCCAGCACTGTCCCGCGGGAGTTCCAAGAGACCCAGTACTTC	CASTVPREFQETQYF
-	13	TRBV10-1	TRBJ2-3	-	TGCGCCAGCAGTGAGGGGAAGGCAGATACGCAGTATTTT	CASSEGKADTQYF
-	14	TRBV28	TRBJ2-1	-	TGTGCCAGCAGTTTGGGAGCCCACGCCAATGAGCAGTTCTTC	CASSLGAHANEQFF
-	13	TRBV28	TRBJ1-1	TRBD1	TGTGCCAGCACCGACAGGGGTGAGGGTGAAGCTTTCTTT	CASTDRGEGEAFF
-	17	TRBV11-2	TRBJ2-1	TRBD2	TGTGCCAGCAGCTTAGATATGGATCTAGCGGGAGGGAATGAGCAGTTCTTC	CASSLDMDLAGGNEQFF
-	19	TRBV27	TRBJ1-5	-	TGTGCCAGCAGTTCACTTGGGCCGGAGGAGCGGCGGGCGGATCAGCCCCAGCATTTT	CASSSLGPEERRADQPQHF
-	16	TRBV4-1	TRBJ2-3	-	TGCGCCAGCAGCCAAGATAAGAGGCCCAGCACAGATACGCAGTATTTT	CASSQDKRPSTDTQYF
-	15	TRBV7-2	TRBJ1-5	-	TGTGCCAGCAGCTTGGACGGCCATAGCAATCAGCCCCAGCATTTT	CASSLDGHSNQPQHF
once	16	TRBV5-5	TRBJ1-2	TRBD1	TGTGCCAGCAGCATACCGGGACAGGGGACTAACTATGGCTACACCTTC	CASSIPGQGTNYGYTF
-	13	TRBV10-2	TRBJ2-7	-	TGCGCCAGCAGTGACGCAGTCTCCTACGAGCAGTACTTC	CASSDAVSYEQYF
-	14	TRBV18	TRBJ2-1	-	TGTGCCAGCTCACCACCTAGCGGCTACAATGAGCAGTTCTTC	CASSPPSGYNEQFF
-	16	TRBV27	TRBJ1-1	TRBD1	TGTGCCAGCAGTTTGGCGGCAGGGGGCCAGGACACTGAAGCTTTCTTT	CASSLAAGGQDTEAFF
-	16	TRBV6-5	TRBJ1-6	-	TGTGCCAGCAGTTTTTCGGGGGGCTCCTATAATTCACCCCTCCACTTT	CASSFSGGSYNSPLHF
-	18	TRBV19	TRBJ1-1	TRBD1	TGTGCCAGTAGTATAGGAGCGCAGACAGGGAGGGATTTGGGTGAAGCTTTCTTT	CASSIGAQTGRDLGEAFF
-	15	TRBV5-7	TRBJ2-6	TRBD1	TGTGCCAGCAGCCCCCAGGGGGCTGGGGCCAACGTCCTGACTTTC	CASSPQGAGANVLTF
-	19	TRBV9	TRBJ2-1	TRBD2	TGTGCCAGCAGCCTCCCCCGCCCGGGACTAGCGGGAGACCCCAATGAGCAGTTCTTC	CASSLPRPGLAGDPNEQFF
-	13	TRBV11-2	TRBJ2-2	-	TGTGCCAGCAGCTTATATTCTGGTCGGGAGCTGTTTTTT	CASSLYSGRELFF
-	14	TRBV27	TRBJ1-4	-	TGTGCCAGCAGGAGCTTGGAAGTGGATGAAAAACTGTTTTTT	CASRSLEVDEKLFF